The present TCR beta chain was sequenced within a study of cytomegalovirus exposure and HLA in healthy donors. Study outcomes and limitations: A link between a missense DCLRE1C variant and TCR beta V- and J-gene trimming emerged from a later analysis. In a later analysis, across HLA loci, associated TCR counts were highest for DRB1, lowest for HLA-C. Immune exposure data for these donors was limited to CMV serostatus.

A remark on this clone: Its target is unknown.

A multiplex PCR was run with 60 Vbeta primers and 13 Jbeta primers. Authors' methods: Unique TCR beta chains totaled some 80 million in a later count, with approximately 11 million of them shared. Using immunoSEQ multiplex PCR, the repertoire was profiled, and TCRdb retains in-frame clones only, with some absent. V, J and clone size derive from that table, while D and trimming were established from the DNA sequence. The sample carries about 200,000 clones, roughly 85% recorded once. CDR1 and CDR2 (germline): PRHDT, FYEKMQ (reference sequence). This CDR3 is built from 14 residues. The ends were cut back, 0 bases at V and 3 bases at J, with 8 bases in the middle.

This sequence was found in a woman between 50 and 59 years old in good health and CMV-seronegative. Sequencing was done on a sample of PBMCs. This chain connects TRBV13 to TRBJ1-1; no clear D. CDR3: CASSLGRTDTEAFF. DNA for the CDR3: TGTGCCAGCAGCTTAGGCCGCACAGACACTGAAGCTTTCTTT.